The source of this T cell receptor beta chain is a study of blood T cell repertoires in COVID-19. Study context: Sample material is recorded as cDNA or gDNA derived from T cells, B-cell-depleted T cells, or PBMCs.

In the original workflow: Cell counts per sample came from amplifying reference gene primers. Clones were sequenced by immunoSEQ multiplex PCR, and TCRdb holds only the in-frame ones, with some missing. That table gives V, J and clone size, and the DNA gave D and trimming. The sample carries 90,000 to 120,000 clones, roughly nine tenths recorded once. Sequenced input: peripheral blood. The sequence was collected from a man aged 40-50 years with active or convalescent COVID-19.

The CDR3 nucleotides read TGTGCCAGCAGTGAACCTCCGGGACAGACAACTAATGAAAAACTGTTTTTT. The encoded protein is CASSEPPGQTTNEKLFF. The V call is TRBV25-1, the J call TRBJ1-4; 7 nucleotides agree with TRBD1. The CDR3 has 17 amino acids. CDR1 and CDR2 (germline): MGHDK, SYGVNS. V was pared by 2 bases and J by 0 bases, with 6 bases of the junction left unmatched.